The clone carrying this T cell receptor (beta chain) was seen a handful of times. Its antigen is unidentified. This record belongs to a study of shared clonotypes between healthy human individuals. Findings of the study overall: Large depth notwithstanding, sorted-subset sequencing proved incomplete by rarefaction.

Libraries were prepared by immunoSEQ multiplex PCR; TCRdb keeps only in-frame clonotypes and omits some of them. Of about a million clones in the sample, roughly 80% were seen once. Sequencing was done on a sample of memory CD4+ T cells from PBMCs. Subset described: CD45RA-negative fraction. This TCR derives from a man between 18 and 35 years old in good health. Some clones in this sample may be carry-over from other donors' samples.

CDR3 bases: TGTGCCAGCAGCACAGTCACAATCCTAGAGACCCAGTACTTC. It is translated as CASSTVTILETQYF. The chain employs TRBV11-2 and TRBJ2-5; D ambiguous. The CDR3 is made up of 14 amino acids. The germline V gene has CDR1 SGHAT and CDR2 FQNNGV. Trimming shortened V by 5 bases and J by 4 bases, and 14 bases separated the two germline ends.